Each of the 5 T cell receptor beta chains below was sequenced from the same sample in a study of blood T cell repertoires in COVID-19. Profiled with immunoSEQ multiplex PCR; TCRdb holds only in-frame clones, not every one. The sample contains around 170,000 clones, around 75% of which appear only once. The sample was peripheral blood. The receptors here all came from a woman of 80 years or more with acute or convalescent COVID-19.

This clone has only one observation. V usage is TRBV28 and J usage is TRBJ2-5, with D perhaps TRBD2 (7 bases). The ends were cut back, 7 bases at V and 4 bases at J, with 25 bases in the middle. The CDR3 has 17 amino acids. Looked up from germline, CDR1 is MDHEN and CDR2 is SYDVKM. CDR3 amino acids: CASTSVLGGGSRETQYF. The CDR3, as DNA: TGTGCCAGCACCTCGGTCCTTGGCGGGGGCAGTAGAGAGACCCAGTACTTC.

The chain uses TRBV10-3 and TRBJ1-2; the D gene is possibly TRBD1 (6 bases). CDR1 and CDR2 (germline): ENHRY, SYGVKD. The CDR3 runs 15 residues. The V and J ends lost 5 bases and 2 bases respectively, with 15 bases between them. The CDR3 is CAISFSDRTNYGYTF. The CDR3 coding sequence is TGTGCCATCAGTTTTTCCGACAGGACAAACTATGGCTACACCTTC.

This clone was seen just once. This chain uses TRBV6-5 with TRBJ1-3, with D possibly matching TRBD1 (5 bases). The CDR3 totals 14 residues. The V end lost 2 bases, the J end lost 2 bases, and 7 bases lay between the germline ends. Germline V lookup: CDR1 MNHEY, CDR2 SVGAGI. The CDR3: CASSYGGAGNTIYF. Written as DNA, the CDR3 is TGTGCCAGCAGTTACGGGGGGGCTGGAAACACCATATATTTT.

The rearrangement links TRBV6-4 to TRBJ1-2; tentative D call: TRBD1 (6 bases). Trimming took off 0 bases at V and 7 bases at J, with 9 bases between the two ends. The CDR3 runs 13 residues. Germline V CDR1 and CDR2: MRHNA, SNTAGT. The CDR3 loop is CASSDSFRGGYTF. In DNA form, the CDR3 reads TGTGCCAGCAGTGACTCCTTCAGGGGTGGCTACACCTTC.

V gene TRBV5-6 combines with J gene TRBJ1-6; 9 bases are shared with TRBD1. CDR3 length: 14 residues. Trimming removed 2 bases from V and 7 bases from J; junction bases left unmatched: 1. Germline values: CDR1 SGHDT, CDR2 YYEEEE. Written as DNA, the CDR3 is TGTGCCAGCAGCTTTGGGACAGGGAATTCACCCCTCCACTTT. Encoded protein: CASSFGTGNSPLHF.